This TCR beta chain emerged from a study of cytomegalovirus exposure and HLA in healthy donors. The CDR3 is made up of 13 amino acids. V was clipped by 8 bases and J by 3 bases; unmatched bases: 5. CDR1 is MDHEN and CDR2 is SYDVKM in the germline V gene. PCR was performed using 60 Vbeta and 13 Jbeta primers. Clones were sequenced by immunoSEQ multiplex PCR, and TCRdb holds only the in-frame ones, with some missing. This sample has 150,000 or so clones, with around 79% found just once. Sequencing used PBMCs. The chain has TRBV28 and TRBJ2-7, with 9 bases that match TRBD2. The sequence derives from a young man in good health and CMV-seropositive. This CDR3 reads CASVSGSHYEQYF. CDR3 nucleotides: TGTGCCAGCGTTAGCGGGAGTCACTACGAGCAGTACTTC.